A single sample gave rise to the 16 T cell receptor beta chains below, sequenced in a study of CD8 T cells in ankylosing spondylitis. No antigen is known for these receptors. TCRdb recomputed calls from the 5' RACE reads with MiXCR, one row per CDR3 protein. The profile shows more than 650,000 distinct CDR3 sequences, about 12% of them singletons. Notes on the study in general: What seemed typical of ankylosing spondylitis blood was a TCR beta motif built from roughly 8 highly homologous variants.

The sequenced material came from blood, either unsorted or a sorted T cell fraction (not recorded which). The receptors shown here come from a male donor with ankylosing spondylitis.

Many counts were recorded for this clonotype. This chain uses TRBV4-2 with TRBJ2-7; D is tentatively TRBD1 or TRBD2 (5 bases each). Trimming removed 6 bases at V and 4 bases at J, with 16 bases between. Germline V lookup: CDR1 LGHNA, CDR2 YNFKEQ. The length of the CDR3 is 14 residues. CDR3 coding DNA: TGTGCCAGCAGAGCCTCTGGGGGAACGTACGAGCAGTACTTC. Its protein is CASRASGGTYEQYF.

The genes are TRBV20-1 and TRBJ1-5; 10 bases match TRBD1. The CDR3 is 13 residues long. The germline gives CDR1 DFQATT, CDR2 SNEGSKA (reference sequence). Germline trimming cut 6 bases from V and 5 bases from J; bases unmatched to any gene: 4. The CDR3 region has the DNA TGCAGTGCAACGACAGGGGGCGATCAGCCCCAGCATTTT. The encoded protein is CSATTGGDQPQHF.

The sample holds a few counts of this clonotype. V gene TRBV5-1 combines with J gene TRBJ1-1; TRBD1 aligns across 7 bases. CDR3 size: 15 residues. Looked up from germline, CDR1 is SGHRS and CDR2 is YFSETQ. Germline trimming cut 3 bases from V and 1 base from J; bases unmatched to any gene: 6. Here the CDR3 DNA reads TGCGCCAGCAGCTGGGGGGACAGAGAGAACACTGAAGCTTTCTTT. Translation: CASSWGDRENTEAFF.

This clonotype has more than one count but fewer than ten. V is TRBV4-3 and J is TRBJ2-2; no reliable D call. Trimming removed 0 bases at V and 1 base at J, with 12 bases between. Germline loops: CDR1 LGHNA, CDR2 YSLEER. The CDR3 sequence is 17 residues long. Here the CDR3 reads CASSQEPPGENTGELFF. The CDR3 bases are TGCGCCAGCAGCCAAGAGCCGCCAGGCGAGAACACCGGGGAGCTGTTTTTT.

This clonotype has only a few counts. This chain joins TRBV4-2 and TRBJ2-7, with D possibly matching TRBD2 (5 bases). V dropped 0 bases and J dropped 10 bases, with 16 bases sitting between them. The germline gives CDR1 LGHNA, CDR2 YNFKEQ. The CDR3 has 14 residues. The CDR3 reads CASSQDLISRAQYF. CDR3 bases: TGTGCCAGCAGCCAAGATCTAATTTCGCGGGCTCAGTACTTC.

The chain couples TRBV7-2 to TRBJ1-6; tentatively, D is TRBD1 (5 bases). This CDR3 contains 13 residues. The ends were cut back, 5 bases at V and 8 bases at J, with 10 bases in the middle. Germline lookup yields CDR1 SGHTA and CDR2 FQGNSA. CDR3 sequence reads: CASSTRQYSPLHF. CDR3 bases: TGTGCCAGCAGCACGCGACAGTATTCACCCCTCCACTTT. Complete variable domain (other parts from reference TRBV7-2 and TRBJ1-6): GAGVSQSPSNKVTEKGKDVELRCDPISGHTALYWYRQSLGQGLEFLIYFQGNSAPDKSGLPSDRFSAERTGGSVSTLTIQRTQQEDSAVYLCASSTRQYSPLHFGNGTRLTVT.

This clonotype was seen at least ten times. This rearrangement joins TRBV20-1 to TRBJ1-1; maybe TRBD1 (5 bases). CDR1 is DFQATT and CDR2 is SNEGSKA in the germline V gene (reference sequence). This CDR3 contains 14 residues. Between the trimmed V and J ends, which lost 3 bases and 4 bases, there was a span of 15 bases. The CDR3 DNA follows: TGCAGTGCTAGGGTACGGGGCGGGAGCACTGAAGCTTTCTTT. Its protein product is CSARVRGGSTEAFF.

This clonotype was detected a few times. The V call is TRBV12-3 or TRBV12-4, the J call TRBJ1-1; D uncertain. V was trimmed by 2 bases and J by 11 bases, leaving 15 bases between them. This CDR3 region has 13 residues. CDR3 sequence reads: CASSLMASTSAFF. CDR3 nucleotides: TGTGCCAGCAGTTTAATGGCCTCAACGTCGGCTTTCTTT.

The chain uses TRBV6-2 or TRBV6-3 and TRBJ1-5, with D tentatively TRBD1 (5 bases). CDR1 and CDR2 (germline): MNHEY, SVGEGT. This CDR3 has 14 residues. V gave up 7 bases and J gave up 0 bases, with 10 bases separating them. Here the CDR3 DNA reads TGTGCCAGCAAGCCAGGGTATAGCAATCAGCCCCAGCATTTT. Amino acids: CASKPGYSNQPQHF.

This clonotype has a handful of counts. The rearrangement links TRBV5-1 to TRBJ1-1, with 7 bases that match TRBD1. From germline, CDR1 is SGHRS and CDR2 YFSETQ. This CDR3 has 17 amino acids. Losses at the gene ends were 0 bases for V and 4 bases for J; bases not matched to a gene: 12. The chain's CDR3 is CASSLVVQGILGTEAFF. In DNA form, the CDR3 reads TGCGCCAGCAGCTTGGTTGTACAGGGGATCTTGGGCACTGAAGCTTTCTTT.

The chain is built from TRBV20-1 and TRBJ2-7, with 11 nucleotides matching TRBD2. The V gene end was trimmed by 7 bases and the J gene end by 3 bases; junction bases not matched to a gene: 8. Germline V lookup: CDR1 DFQATT, CDR2 SNEGSKA (reference sequence). This CDR3 has 14 residues. DNA of the CDR3: TGCAGTGTTCCACCCGGGACTAGCGGCTACGAGCAGTACTTC. Translating it yields CSVPPGTSGYEQYF.

Remarks on this clonotype: A much larger clone sits a single nucleotide away, making a read error possible. V usage is TRBV6-2 or TRBV6-3 and J usage is TRBJ2-3; 10 nucleotides match TRBD2. With V trimmed by 0 bases and J by 5 bases, 8 bases remained unmatched. The germline gives CDR1 MNHEY, CDR2 SVGEGT. This CDR3 has 17 residues. The CDR3 DNA follows: TGTGCCAGCAGTTACTCGGAAGCACTAGCGGGAAAAGATACGCAGTATTTT. Protein product: CASSYSEALAGKDTQYF.

The chain uses TRBV7-9 and TRBJ1-1; D call uncertain. Germline CDR1 is SEHNR and CDR2 is FQNEAQ (reference sequence). The CDR3 covers 13 residues. V was pared by 3 bases and J by 5 bases, with 10 bases between. The CDR3 DNA reads as TGTGCCAGCAGCTTGACCGTTGAGACTGAAGCTTTCTTT. Residues: CASSLTVETEAFF.

In this sample, this clonotype turned up many times. J is TRBJ2-5 and V is TRBV7-9; TRBD1 matches at 8 bases. The CDR3 length is 16 residues. Trimming took 5 bases from V and 2 from J; bases not matched to a gene: 10. CDR1 is SEHNR and CDR2 is FQNEAQ in the germline V gene (reference sequence). CDR3 sequence (DNA): TGTGCCAGCAGCGGCGTCCGGGACAGGAGGCAAGAGACCCAGTACTTC. Protein product: CASSGVRDRRQETQYF.

In its sample, this clonotype was seen many times. This sequence joins TRBV4-3 and TRBJ2-5, with TRBD2 matching 11 bases. The germline V gene has CDR1 LGHNA and CDR2 YSLEER. Trimming at V came to 4 bases and at J to 5 bases, leaving 3 bases not matched to a gene. The CDR3 loop spans 14 amino acids. CDR3 protein: CASSLRLAGETQYF. CDR3 DNA sequence: TGCGCCAGCAGCCTAAGACTAGCGGGGGAGACCCAGTACTTC.

This rearrangement joins TRBV11-2 to TRBJ2-1; 8 bases are a match to TRBD2. This CDR3 spans 15 amino acids. Germline V CDR1 and CDR2: SGHAT, FQNNGV. J lost 3 bases, V lost 2 bases, and 3 bases had no gene match. As DNA, the CDR3 is TGTGCCAGCAGCTTACTACTAGCGGTCTACAATGAGCAGTTCTTC. Encoded protein: CASSLLLAVYNEQFF.